The source of this T cell receptor beta chain is a study of cytomegalovirus exposure and HLA in healthy donors. The CDR3 has 14 amino acids. With 4 bases removed from V and 1 base from J, the gap between germline ends came to 11 bases. Germline CDR1 MGHRA, CDR2 YSYEKL. A remark on this clone: Its antigen is undetermined.

The PCR used 60 Vbeta and 13 Jbeta primers. The method was immunoSEQ multiplex PCR; TCRdb's version includes in-frame clones alone and lacks a portion of them. Altogether about 200,000 clones are present, approximately 70% being singletons, with the ten largest covering 2.5% to 3%. General study points: Researchers had no immune exposure information except CMV serostatus available. A later analysis reportedly found that, within productive TCRs, an Asian-associated ancestry cluster had fewer N-insertions than the mean observed across the roughly 730 donors.

The TCR comes from a man aged 40-49 years in good health and CMV-seropositive. V is TRBV4-1 and J is TRBJ2-7; possibly TRBD2 for D (6 bases). Material: PBMCs. CDR3 loop: CASSPRRGSYEQYF. DNA for the CDR3: TGCGCCAGCAGCCCTCGACGGGGGTCCTACGAGCAGTACTTC.